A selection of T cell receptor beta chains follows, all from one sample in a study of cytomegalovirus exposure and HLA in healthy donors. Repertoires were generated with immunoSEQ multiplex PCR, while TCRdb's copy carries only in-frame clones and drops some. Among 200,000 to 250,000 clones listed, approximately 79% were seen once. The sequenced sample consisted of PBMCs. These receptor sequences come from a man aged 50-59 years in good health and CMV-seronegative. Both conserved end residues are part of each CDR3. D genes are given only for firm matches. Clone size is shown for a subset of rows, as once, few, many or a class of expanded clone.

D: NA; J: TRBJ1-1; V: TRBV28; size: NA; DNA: TGTGCCAGCAGGATCGGCGGCATGAACACTGAAGCTTTCTTT; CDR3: CASRIGGMNTEAFF
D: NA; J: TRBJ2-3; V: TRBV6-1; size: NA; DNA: TGTGCCAGCAGTGAAGGTGACTACTCAAGCACAGATACGCAGTATTTT; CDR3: CASSEGDYSSTDTQYF
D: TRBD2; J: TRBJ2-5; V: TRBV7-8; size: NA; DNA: TGTGCCAGCAGCCCGGGACTAGCGTACCAAGAGACCCAGTACTTC; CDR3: CASSPGLAYQETQYF
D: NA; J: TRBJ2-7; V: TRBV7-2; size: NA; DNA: TGTGCCAGCAGCTTACCGGGGAGCTCCTACGAGCAGTACTTC; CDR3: CASSLPGSSYEQYF
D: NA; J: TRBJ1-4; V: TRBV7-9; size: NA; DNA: TGTGCCAGCAGCCCAGGGGCAGGCCGGCTAAGTGAAAAACTGTTTTTT; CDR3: CASSPGAGRLSEKLFF
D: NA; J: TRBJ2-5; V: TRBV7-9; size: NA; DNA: TGTGCCAGCAGCTTAGGTAGCGCTCAAGAGACCCAGTACTTC; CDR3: CASSLGSAQETQYF
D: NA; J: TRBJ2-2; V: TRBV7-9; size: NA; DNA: TGTGCCAGCAGCTGGACGGAGGTCGGGGAGCTGTTTTTT; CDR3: CASSWTEVGELFF
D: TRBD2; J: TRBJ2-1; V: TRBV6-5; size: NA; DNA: TGTGCCAGCAGTTACCGGACTAGCGGGACCTACAATGAGCAGTTCTTC; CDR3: CASSYRTSGTYNEQFF
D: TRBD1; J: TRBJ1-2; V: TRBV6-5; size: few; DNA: TGTGCCAGCAGTTTCACGACAGGGGTCTATGGCTACACCTTC; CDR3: CASSFTTGVYGYTF
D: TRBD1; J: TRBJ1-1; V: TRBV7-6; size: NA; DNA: TGTGCCAGCAGCCGACAGGGATTGAACACTGAAGCTTTCTTT; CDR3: CASSRQGLNTEAFF
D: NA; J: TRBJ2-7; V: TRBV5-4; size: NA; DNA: TGTGCCAGCAGCCCTGGAGGGCAGGCGGGACCCTACGAGCAGTACTTC; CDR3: CASSPGGQAGPYEQYF
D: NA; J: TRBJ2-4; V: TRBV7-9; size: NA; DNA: TGTGCCAGCAGCTTAGAATATGGCAGGGGAATTGGCAAAAACATTCAGTACTTC; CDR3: CASSLEYGRGIGKNIQYF
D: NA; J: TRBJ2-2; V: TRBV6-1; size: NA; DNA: TGTGCCAGCAGTGAAGGGTGGGGAGGGAACACCGGGGAGCTGTTTTTT; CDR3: CASSEGWGGNTGELFF
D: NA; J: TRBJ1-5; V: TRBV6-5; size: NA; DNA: TGTGCCAGCAGTTACCAGATCACTGGGCTCCAGCATTTT; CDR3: CASSYQITGLQHF
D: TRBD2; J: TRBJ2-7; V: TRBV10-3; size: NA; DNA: TGTGCCATCAGTACGACTAGCGGGAGGGCCTACGAGCAGTACTTC; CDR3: CAISTTSGRAYEQYF
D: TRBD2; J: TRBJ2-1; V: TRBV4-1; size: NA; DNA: TGCGCCAGCAGCCTAGAACTAGCGGGAGGGTACAATGAGCAGTTCTTC; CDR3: CASSLELAGGYNEQFF
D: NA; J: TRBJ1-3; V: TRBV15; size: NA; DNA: TGTGCCACCAGCAGAGCGACAGGCTATGGAAACACCATATATTTT; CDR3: CATSRATGYGNTIYF
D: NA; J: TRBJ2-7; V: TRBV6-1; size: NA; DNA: TGTGCCAGCAGTGAATCATACGATTTTAGGGGATTGACCTACGAGCAGTACTTC; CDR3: CASSESYDFRGLTYEQYF
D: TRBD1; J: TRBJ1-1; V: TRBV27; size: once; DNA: TGTGCCAGCAGTTGGGACAGGGGGTTTTCAGCTTTCTTT; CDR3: CASSWDRGFSAFF
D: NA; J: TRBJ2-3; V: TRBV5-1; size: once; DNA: TGCGCCAGCAGCTTGGTAGCGACGACAGATACGCAGTATTTT; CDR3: CASSLVATTDTQYF
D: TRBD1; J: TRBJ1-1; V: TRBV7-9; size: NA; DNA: TGTGCCAGCAGCTCGGACAGGGGGCGTTCGCTTGAAGCTTTCTTT; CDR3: CASSSDRGRSLEAFF
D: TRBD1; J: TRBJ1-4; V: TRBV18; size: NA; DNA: TGTGCCAGCTCACTAACAGGGGGCCTCAGTGAAAAACTGTTTTTT; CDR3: CASSLTGGLSEKLFF
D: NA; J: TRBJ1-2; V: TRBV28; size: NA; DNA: TGTGCCAGCAGCTCTCCCAGTAACTATGGCTACACCTTC; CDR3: CASSSPSNYGYTF
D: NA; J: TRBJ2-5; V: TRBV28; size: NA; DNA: TGTGCCAGCACTTCCCAAGAGACCCAGTACTTC; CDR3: CASTSQETQYF
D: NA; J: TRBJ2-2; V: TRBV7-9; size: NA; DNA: TGTGCCAGTCTAGCGTCTACCGGGGAGCTGTTTTTT; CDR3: CASLASTGELFF
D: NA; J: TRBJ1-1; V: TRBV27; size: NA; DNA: TGTGCCAGCAGTGCCATCTTGGGGGCGCTTACTGAAGCTTTCTTT; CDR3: CASSAILGALTEAFF
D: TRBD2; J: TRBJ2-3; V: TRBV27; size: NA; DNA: TGTGCCAGCGGGGGACTAGCTGTAACTAGCACAGATACGCAGTATTTT; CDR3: CASGGLAVTSTDTQYF
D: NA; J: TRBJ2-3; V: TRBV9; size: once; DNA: TGTGCCAGCAGCCCTGGACTCCTCACAGATACGCAGTATTTT; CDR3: CASSPGLLTDTQYF
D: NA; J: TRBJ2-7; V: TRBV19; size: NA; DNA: TGTGCCAGTAGTAGAGACAGATACGAGCAGTACTTC; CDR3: CASSRDRYEQYF
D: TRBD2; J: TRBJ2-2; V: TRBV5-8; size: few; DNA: TGTGCCAGCAGCCTAGCGGGGGGTTACACCGGGGAGCTGTTTTTT; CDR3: CASSLAGGYTGELFF
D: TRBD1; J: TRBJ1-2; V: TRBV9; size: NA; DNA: TGTGCCAGCAGCTCTCAGGGGGCAAATGGCTACACCTTC; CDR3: CASSSQGANGYTF
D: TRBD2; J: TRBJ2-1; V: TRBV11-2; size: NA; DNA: TGTGCCAGCAGCTACCCCCGGGCGGGAGGCGTCGGTGAGCAGTTCTTC; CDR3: CASSYPRAGGVGEQFF